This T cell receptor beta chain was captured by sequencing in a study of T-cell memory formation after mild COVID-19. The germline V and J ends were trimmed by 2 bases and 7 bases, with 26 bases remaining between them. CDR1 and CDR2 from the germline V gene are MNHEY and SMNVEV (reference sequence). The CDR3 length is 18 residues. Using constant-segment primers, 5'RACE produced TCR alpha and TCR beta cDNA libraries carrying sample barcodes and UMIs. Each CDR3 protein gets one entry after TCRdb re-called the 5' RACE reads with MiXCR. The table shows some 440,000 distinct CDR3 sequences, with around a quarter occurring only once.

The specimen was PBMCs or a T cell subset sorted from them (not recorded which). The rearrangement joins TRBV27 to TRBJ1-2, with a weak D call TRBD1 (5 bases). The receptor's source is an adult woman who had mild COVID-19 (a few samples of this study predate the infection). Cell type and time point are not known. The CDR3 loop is CASSLNPWDRRRGGGYTF. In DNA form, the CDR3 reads TGTGCCAGCAGTTTAAACCCCTGGGACCGCCGGAGGGGTGGTGGCTACACCTTC.